Listed here is a single T cell receptor beta chain. Antigen specificity is unknown. The source of the sample is a study of radiation and T cells in renal cell carcinoma. General study points: Without pretreatment biopsies, baseline tumor clonotype presence was undetermined.

The CDR3 covers 15 residues. The germline CDR1 and CDR2 sequences are SQVTM and ANQGSEA. After removal of 7 bases from V and 2 bases from J, the junction contained 6 bases not matched to a gene. Generated by immunoSEQ multiplex PCR, the TCRdb table keeps only in-frame clones and is missing some. The sample yields about 170,000 clones, 88% seen once. As for time point: blood 4 weeks post-SBRT, at nephrectomy. As for treatment: 15 Gy SBRT to primary tumor, nephrectomy 4 weeks later. Nephrectomy followed 15 Gy stereotactic body radiation by 4 weeks. The V gene is TRBV29-1, the J gene TRBJ2-3, with TRBD2 matching over 13 bases. The material was blood, obtained from a patient whose treatment included radiotherapy and nephrectomy. The receptor was isolated from a woman aged 45-65 years with renal cell carcinoma. This chain's CDR3 is CSAPGTSGTTDTQYF. CDR3 sequence (DNA): TGCAGCGCCCCGGGGACTAGCGGGACCACAGATACGCAGTATTTT.